A single T cell receptor (beta chain) is shown here with its context. TCRdb re-called the 5' RACE reads with MiXCR, one entry per CDR3 protein. The table has about 190,000 distinct CDR3 sequences, 20% to 25% seen once; the top ten hold 23%. These data are taken from a study of T-cell memory formation after mild COVID-19. Germline V lookup: CDR1 SGDLS, CDR2 YYNGEE. This CDR3 is built from 13 residues. Trimming pared 10 bases from V and 5 bases from J, leaving 19 bases between. The rearrangement joins TRBV9 to TRBJ2-7, with D hard to call. The receptor comes from an adult woman who had mild COVID-19 (a few samples of this study predate the infection). Cell type and time point are not known. The source material was PBMCs or a T cell subset sorted from them (not recorded which). The CDR3 sequence is CASSPGAVHEQYF. The CDR3 region has the DNA TGTGCCTCCTCCCCGGGCGCCGTACACGAGCAGTACTTC.